This entry concerns a single TCR beta chain. The clone's antigen remains unknown. No much larger clone exists at a distance of one base, and base qualities are not known. This entry comes from a study of PD-1 blockade in classical Hodgkin lymphoma (dated by TCRdb to 2020 to 2021). Background on the whole study: Nivolumab dosing was 3 mg/kg intravenously every 2 weeks, continuing until either disease progression or unacceptable toxicity. The study used TCR beta sequencing and CyTOF to define a peripheral blood immune signature of response to PD-1 blockade in classical Hodgkin lymphoma.

Broad study findings and their caveats: Trial patients achieving complete response had baseline diversity similar to newly diagnosed patients, whereas partial responders and progressors had significantly lower diversity. By C4D1, a significant rise was seen in CD4+ TCR diversity but not in CD8+ TCR diversity (p=0.0027 vs p=0.16), and the rise was most apparent among complete responders (p=0.02). Baseline TCR diversity was reported to be lower in newly diagnosed patients than in healthy donors, and even lower in relapsed/refractory patients. Diversity was lower in patients who began nivolumab less than 1 year after ASCT, so these patients were left out of later analyses to avoid confounding by immune reconstitution. The study covered only a single clinical trial cohort, and the causes of the repertoire differences, possibly disease activity or prior therapy, were still not defined.

Genomic DNA was isolated using the Qiagen DNeasy kit from unsorted PBMCs as well as from negatively selected CD4+ and CD8+ fractions. Amplification of TCR beta CDR3 regions was done by immunoSEQ multiplex PCR with primers that anneal to V and J segments. A synthetic immune receptor repertoire was used to minimize amplification bias, and remaining bias was computationally removed after sequencing. Per the original workflow: Custom Python scripts were used to quantify repertoire diversity as the Shannon entropy index. Unsorted, CD4+ and CD8+ repertoires were analyzed separately, except for combined analyses in which CD4+ and CD8+ sequences were merged in silico. Clonal expansion was defined as at least a 2-fold frequency increase after treatment relative to C1D1, with a pseudocount of 0.5 for undetected baseline clones. Clones with 0 or 1 copy at C1D1 were classified as singleton clones, and clones with 2 or more copies were classified as non-singleton clones. Clones expanded in unsorted samples were labelled as CD4+, CD8+ or unknown by matching protein sequences in sorted samples from the same patient. Wilcoxon tests on paired samples were used to test diversity changes from C1D1 to C4D1. In TCRdb, the immuneACCESS table is reduced to in-frame sequences with V and J assigned. These tables do not hold every clone; where another copy was compared, an unresolved V gene accounts for under half, and the others remain unexplained. That table supplies the V and J calls and clone size; D and trimming were determined from the DNA. This sample lists some 22,000 clones; about 80% were detected once. The leading ten clones occupy roughly 21% of the sample.

What this sample's time point label stands for: cycle 4 day 1 (C4D1), after less than 7 weeks of nivolumab. Every trial patient had relapsed after autologous stem cell transplantation, and cohorts A, B and C differed in prior brentuximab vedotin exposure. The trial cohort included roughly 60 patients with relapsed/refractory classical Hodgkin lymphoma, and each patient had a best overall response of complete response, partial response or progressive disease. Single-agent nivolumab was administered to trial patients in the multi-cohort phase II CheckMate 205 trial. Best overall response was determined by an independent review committee according to the 2007 International Working Group response criteria. Trial PBMCs were collected just before the start of nivolumab (C1D1) and during therapy at cycle 2 day 1 and cycle 4 day 1. After peripheral blood was drawn into 8 mL Vacutainer Cell Preparation Tubes, PBMCs were isolated by centrifugation and then cryopreserved.

This clonotype was sampled from a human donor with classical Hodgkin lymphoma. The source was peripheral blood mononuclear cells (PBMCs), collected before the fourth cycle of nivolumab.

The DNA sequence reads TGTGCCAGTAGTAAGGACACCTCCTACGAGCAGTACTTC. Translated, it gives CASSKDTSYEQYF. The chain uses TRBV19 and TRBJ2-7; a tentative D call is TRBD1 (5 bases match). Between the V and J ends, shortened by 4 bases and 0 bases respectively, the junction contains 7 bases. Based on the germline V gene (reference sequence), the CDR1 and CDR2 sequences are LNHDA and SQIVND. From its cysteine to its phenylalanine, the CDR3 spans 13 amino acids. Left in the record is the CDR3 DNA by itself, 39 bases read in frame from the first base.